The clone carrying this T cell receptor beta chain appeared a single time. What it recognizes is unknown. This sample was included in a study of shared clonotypes between healthy human individuals. Trimming removed 6 bases from V and 2 bases from J; junction bases left unmatched: 5. The CDR3 contains 15 residues. Per germline, CDR1 MDHEN and CDR2 SYDVKM. Sequencing used immunoSEQ multiplex PCR; TCRdb keeps in-frame clones, though not all of them. Of 2 million to 2.5 million clones in the sample, roughly 90% were seen once. Regarding the study as a whole: In this cohort, only blood was sampled, and tissue repertoires likely differ.

The TCR was taken from a man younger than 35 in good health. Some clones in this sample may be carry-over from other donors' samples. The sample comprised naive CD4+ T cells from PBMCs. Subset noted: CD45RA+ positively selected. V gene TRBV28 combines with J gene TRBJ2-7; TRBD2 aligns across 12 bases. For the CDR3, the DNA is TGTGCCAGCAGAGAGACTAGCGGGGGAGCCTACGAGCAGTACTTC. Translating gives CASRETSGGAYEQYF.